The 24 T cell receptor beta chains presented below share a single source sample, sequenced in a study of metastatic and nonmetastatic thyroid tumors. TCRdb re-called clones via MiXCR from the PCR reads. The sample includes 60,000 to 75,000 clones, about 4% seen only once; the top ten take 20% to 25%. No treatment of any kind had been given to any patient before thyroid surgery. Sequencing was carried out using blood. The receptor set was obtained from a female donor with papillary thyroid cancer or a benign thyroid nodule (not recorded which). Some clones in this sample may be carry-over from other donors' samples.

The chain has TRBV6-1 and TRBJ1-1; maybe TRBD1 (6 bases). The CDR3 consists of 13 residues. Germline V lookup: CDR1 MNHNS, CDR2 SASEGT. Trimming left V 5 bases short and J 7 bases short, with 14 bases between. Written as DNA, the CDR3 is TGTGCCAGCAGTCCCCCCGGACAGCTTGAAGCTTTCTTT. Protein product: CASSPPGQLEAFF.

This clone was seen ten or more times. A much larger clone differs by one base, so this may be a read error. This chain joins TRBV10-2 and TRBJ2-7; perhaps D is TRBD1 or TRBD2 (6 bases each). CDR3 size: 12 residues. Germline CDR1 reads WSHSY; CDR2 reads SAAADI. As DNA, the CDR3 is TGCGCCAGCGGTGAGGGGGGCCACGAGCAGTACTTC. Its protein is CASGEGGHEQYF.

The rearrangement uses TRBV2 and TRBJ1-3; TRBD1 is a possible D gene (5 bases). The V gene's germline CDR1 is SNHLY and CDR2 FYNNEI. The CDR3 spans 16 residues. V was clipped by 3 bases and J by 4 bases, with 16 bases between them. In DNA, the CDR3 is TGTGCCAGCAGTGATTTGGGGGTTTCGTCAGGAAACACCATATATTTT. It codes for CASSDLGVSSGNTIYF.

V usage is TRBV3-1 and J usage is TRBJ1-2; D remains ambiguous. Trimming pared 1 base from V and 0 bases from J, leaving 9 bases between. The CDR3 length is 15 residues. Germline V lookup: CDR1 LGHDT, CDR2 YNNKEL (reference sequence). CDR3 nucleotides: TGTGCCAGCAGCCAAGCGGCCGGGGCTAACTATGGCTACACCTTC. Translating it yields CASSQAAGANYGYTF.

This clone has just a few counts. J is TRBJ2-1 and V is TRBV24-1, with 9 bases lining up with TRBD1. CDR1 is KGHDR, CDR2 SFDVKD, per germline. Trimming at V came to 5 bases and at J to 4 bases, leaving 5 bases not matched to a gene. The CDR3 contains 15 residues. The CDR3 protein is CATSGGQGPYNEQFF. In DNA, the CDR3 is TGTGCCACCAGTGGGGGACAGGGCCCTTACAATGAGCAGTTCTTC.

This clone was seen many times. The junction differs from germline at one of its ends, possibly a read error. The CDR3 is CATSRDRAGKDF. The DNA for the CDR3 is TGTGCCACCAGCAGAGATAGGGCGGGGAAGGACTTC. This sequence joins TRBV15 and TRBJ2-5; D is possibly TRBD2 (6 bases). The CDR3 sequence is 12 residues long. Germline loops: CDR1 LNHNV, CDR2 YYDKDF (reference sequence).

This clone was observed many times. CDR3 in DNA: TGCAGTGCTAGCTCCCCTCGGGGACAGGTCAACACCGGGGAGCTGTTTTTT. Translated: CSASSPRGQVNTGELFF. The rearrangement joins TRBV20-1 to TRBJ2-2; 8 bases match TRBD1. The CDR3 runs to 17 residues. Per the germline V gene, CDR1 is DFQATT and CDR2 is SNEGSKA (reference sequence). The trim removed 3 bases at V and 2 bases at J, leaving 11 bases unmatched.

The sample holds a few counts of this clone. This may come from a read error, since a much larger clone is one base off. The chain recombines TRBV19 with TRBJ2-3; 9 positions match TRBD2. The ends lost 1 base at V and 1 base at J; junction bases unmatched: 15. CDR3 length equals 20 residues. Germline CDR1 is LNHDA and CDR2 is SQIVND (reference sequence). Written as DNA, the CDR3 is TGTGCCAGTAGTATAGGTCGAGAAGGCGGGAGGGCCGGGCGCACAGATACGCAGTATTTT. The encoded protein is CASSIGREGGRAGRTDTQYF.

This clone showed up many times. This chain links TRBV6-1 with TRBJ1-3, with TRBD1 matching over 8 bases. Per germline, CDR1 MNHNS and CDR2 SASEGT. V was clipped by 6 bases and J by 0 bases; unmatched bases: 7. The CDR3 is made up of 16 amino acids. CDR3 residues: CASRHGGQASGNTIYF. The DNA for the CDR3 is TGTGCCAGCAGGCACGGGGGACAGGCCTCTGGAAACACCATATATTTT.

This clone occurred many times. V is TRBV7-2 and J is TRBJ1-1; a weak D match, TRBD1 (6 bases). The CDR3 runs 14 residues. Germline assignment: CDR1 SGHTA and CDR2 FQGNSA. Trimming pared 6 bases from V and 4 bases from J, leaving 15 bases between. The CDR3 sequence: CASRRTGSLTEAFF. The CDR3 DNA follows: TGTGCCAGCAGGCGTACAGGGTCTCTCACTGAAGCTTTCTTT. Filled out from reference TRBV7-2 and TRBJ1-1, the complete variable domain reads GAGVSQSPSNKVTEKGKDVELRCDPISGHTALYWYRQSLGQGLEFLIYFQGNSAPDKSGLPSDRFSAERTGGSVSTLTIQRTQQEDSAVYLCASRRTGSLTEAFFGQGTRLTVV.

This clone was picked up many times. This rearrangement joins TRBV6-1 to TRBJ2-5, with D possibly matching TRBD1 (6 bases). The V end was cut by 5 bases, the J end by 3 bases, with 10 bases between. The germline CDR1 and CDR2 sequences are MNHNS and SASEGT. CDR3 length: 13 amino acids. CDR3 sequence reads: CASSSRQEETQYF. Here the CDR3 DNA reads TGTGCCAGCAGTTCCAGACAGGAAGAGACCCAGTACTTC.

Here the CDR3 DNA reads TGCGCCAGCAGCTCCCCACCCGATACCAACCAAGAGACCCAGTACTTC. Translation: CASSSPPDTNQETQYF. The genes are TRBV5-1 and TRBJ2-5, with D uncertain. CDR1 is SGHRS and CDR2 is YFSETQ in the germline V gene. V lost 3 bases, J lost 0 bases, and 15 bases lay in between. This CDR3 region has 16 residues. The full variable domain, with the rest looked up from reference TRBV5-1 and TRBJ2-5, is KAGVTQTPRYLIKTRGQQVTLSCSPISGHRSVSWYQQTPGQGLQFLFEYFSETQRNKGNFPGRFSGRQFSNSRSEMNVSTLELGDSALYLCASSSPPDTNQETQYFGPGTRLLVL.

The table lists this clone with many counts. The genes are TRBV3-1 and TRBJ2-3, with D tentatively TRBD2 (5 bases). The V gene lost 1 base and the J gene lost 4 bases, with 6 bases spanning the gap. This CDR3 is 13 amino acids long. Looked up from germline, CDR1 is LGHDT and CDR2 is YNNKEL (reference sequence). CDR3 nucleotide sequence: TGTGCCAGCAGCCAAGTTAGCGCAGATACGCAGTATTTT. This sequence encodes CASSQVSADTQYF.

This clone was detected many times. The chain uses TRBV2 and TRBJ1-4, with 10 bases fitting TRBD1. Germline V gene lookup returns CDR1 SNHLY and CDR2 FYNNEI. J gave up 8 bases and V 8 bases, and 11 bases lay outside the gene matches. The CDR3 loop spans 15 amino acids. CDR3 in DNA: TGTGCCAGCGGTGGGACAGGGGCCTCGGGGGAAAAACTGTTTTTT. Translation gives CASGGTGASGEKLFF.

In its sample, this clone was seen a few times. The chain recombines TRBV15 with TRBJ2-3; D gene unclear. Germline assignment: CDR1 LNHNV and CDR2 YYDKDF (reference sequence). The CDR3 is 12 residues long. Trimming took off 0 bases at V and 6 bases at J, with 4 bases between the two ends. Here the CDR3 DNA reads TGTGCCACCAGCAGAGATGTGGATACGCAGTATTTT. It codes for CATSRDVDTQYF. The complete variable domain, with remaining parts taken from reference TRBV15 and TRBJ2-3, reads DAMVIQNPRYQVTQFGKPVTLSCSQTLNHNVMYWYQQKSSQAPKLLFHYYDKDFNNEADTPDNFQSRRPNTSFCFLDIRSPGLGDTAMYLCATSRDVDTQYFGPGTRLTVL.

This clone was recorded a few times. The chain is built from TRBV6-1 and TRBJ2-7, with 10 nucleotides matching TRBD2. Germline CDR1 reads MNHNS; CDR2 reads SASEGT. V dropped 5 bases and J dropped 2; count of bases not matched to a gene: 3. CDR3 length: 14 amino acids. The DNA for the CDR3 is TGTGCCAGCAGTCGGACTAGCGGAGCCTACGAGCAGTACTTC. Translating gives CASSRTSGAYEQYF.

This clone occurred many times. Other DNA sequences of this sample code for an identical CDR3. The genes are TRBV2 and TRBJ2-7, with 11 positions matching TRBD1. V gave up 6 bases and J gave up 6 bases; unmatched junction bases: 4. This CDR3 region has 13 residues. The germline CDR1 and CDR2 sequences are SNHLY and FYNNEI. CDR3 sequence (DNA): TGTGCCAGCAGAGGGACAGGGGGGGGCGAGCAGTACTTC. Translation: CASRGTGGGEQYF.

This clone has at least ten counts. The J gene is TRBJ2-3, the V gene TRBV28; 7 bases are a match to TRBD2. The J segment lost 3 bases and the V segment lost 4 bases, leaving 7 bases of the junction unmatched. Germline-derived CDR1 and CDR2 are MDHEN and SYDVKM. The CDR3 is 15 amino acids. In nucleotides, the CDR3 is TGTGCCAGCAGTTCGGTTGGCGGGAGAACAGATACGCAGTATTTT. Its translation is CASSSVGGRTDTQYF.

This clone was observed a few times. A single base separates this from a much larger clone, so it may be a read error. The CDR3 spells CSGNRGGKDTQYF. The CDR3 nucleotides are TGCAGCGGAAACAGGGGTGGAAAAGATACCCAGTACTTC. The rearrangement joins TRBV29-1 to TRBJ2-5; 7 bases match TRBD1. Germline V lookup: CDR1 SQVTM, CDR2 ANQGSEA. The CDR3 sequence is 13 residues long.

The table lists this clone with many counts. The CDR3 spells CASHQRDSGNTIYF. The CDR3 coding sequence is TGTGCCAGTCATCAAAGGGACAGTGGAAACACCATATATTTT. The V gene is TRBV28, the J gene TRBJ1-3; 7 positions match TRBD1. The CDR3 is 14 residues long. Germline loops: CDR1 MDHEN, CDR2 SYDVKM. V trimming: 9 bases; J trimming: 3 bases; junction bases outside the gene matches: 8.

This clone has a handful of counts. The rearrangement uses TRBV28 and TRBJ2-1; 10 nucleotides agree with TRBD1. This CDR3 has 19 residues. With 5 bases clipped from V and 4 bases from J, the junction kept 17 bases outside the gene matches. The germline V gene has CDR1 MDHEN and CDR2 SYDVKM. The DNA for the CDR3 is TGTGCCAGCAGTCCCCGACAGGGGGCGAATCGCGGGGGTTACAATGAGCAGTTCTTC. Its translation is CASSPRQGANRGGYNEQFF.

This clone has just a few counts. A much bigger clone sits one base away, suggesting this may be a read error. CDR3 residues: CASSGPGRRDHPQHF. In DNA form, the CDR3 reads TGCGCCAGCAGCGGTCCGGGGCGGCGGGATCATCCCCAGCATTTT. The rearrangement joins TRBV4-1 to TRBJ1-5, with D tentatively TRBD1 (5 bases). The CDR3 is 15 residues long. Germline CDR1 reads MGHRA; CDR2 reads YSYEKL.

This clone showed up many times. The CDR3 DNA reads as TGCAGTACCGGAGGGGGGGACAGCTCCTACGAGCAGTACTTC. This encodes CSTGGGDSSYEQYF. The chain joins TRBV20-1 to TRBJ2-7; possibly TRBD1 or TRBD2 for D (7 bases each). Looked up from germline, CDR1 is DFQATT and CDR2 is SNEGSKA (reference sequence). V was trimmed by 8 bases and J by 0 bases, leaving 17 bases between them. This CDR3 contains 14 residues.

In its sample, this clone was seen many times. CDR3 nucleotides: TGCAGCGTCGGGGGTTCAGAGGGCCACACCTTC. Translated, it gives CSVGGSEGHTF. V usage is TRBV29-1 and J usage is TRBJ1-2; D may be TRBD1 (5 bases). V was trimmed by 6 bases and J by 12 bases, leaving 17 bases between them. The CDR3 length is 11 residues. Germline V CDR1 and CDR2: SQVTM, ANQGSEA.